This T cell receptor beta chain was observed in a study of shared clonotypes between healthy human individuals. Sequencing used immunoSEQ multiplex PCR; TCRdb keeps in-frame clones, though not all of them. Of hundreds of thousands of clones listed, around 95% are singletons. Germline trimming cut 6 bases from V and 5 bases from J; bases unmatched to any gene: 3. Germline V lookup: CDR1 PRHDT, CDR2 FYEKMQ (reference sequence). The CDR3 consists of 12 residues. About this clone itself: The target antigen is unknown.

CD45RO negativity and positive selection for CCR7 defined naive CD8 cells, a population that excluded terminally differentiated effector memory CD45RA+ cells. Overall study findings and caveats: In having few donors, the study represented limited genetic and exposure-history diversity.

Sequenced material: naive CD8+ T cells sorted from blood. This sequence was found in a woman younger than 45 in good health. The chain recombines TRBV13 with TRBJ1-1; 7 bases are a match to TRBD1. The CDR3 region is CASSDRATEAFF. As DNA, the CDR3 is TGTGCCAGCAGTGACAGGGCGACTGAAGCTTTCTTT.